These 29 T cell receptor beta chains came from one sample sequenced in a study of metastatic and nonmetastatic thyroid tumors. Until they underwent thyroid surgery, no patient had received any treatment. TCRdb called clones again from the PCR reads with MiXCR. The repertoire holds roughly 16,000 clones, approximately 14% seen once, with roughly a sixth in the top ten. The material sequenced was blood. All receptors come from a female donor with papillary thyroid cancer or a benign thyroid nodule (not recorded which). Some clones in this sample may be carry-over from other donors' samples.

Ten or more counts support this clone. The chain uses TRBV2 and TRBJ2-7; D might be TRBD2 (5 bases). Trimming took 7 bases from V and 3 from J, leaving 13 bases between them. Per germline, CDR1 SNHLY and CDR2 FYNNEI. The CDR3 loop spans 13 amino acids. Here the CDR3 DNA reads TGTGCCAGCATAGGAGGTACGAACTACGAGCAGTACTTC. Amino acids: CASIGGTNYEQYF.

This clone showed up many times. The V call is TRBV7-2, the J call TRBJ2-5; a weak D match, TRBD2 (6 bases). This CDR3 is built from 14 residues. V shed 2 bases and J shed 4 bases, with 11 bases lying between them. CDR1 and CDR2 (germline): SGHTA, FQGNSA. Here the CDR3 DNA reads TGTGCCAGCAGCTTACGGGAGTTGGCAGAGACCCAGTACTTC. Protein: CASSLRELAETQYF.

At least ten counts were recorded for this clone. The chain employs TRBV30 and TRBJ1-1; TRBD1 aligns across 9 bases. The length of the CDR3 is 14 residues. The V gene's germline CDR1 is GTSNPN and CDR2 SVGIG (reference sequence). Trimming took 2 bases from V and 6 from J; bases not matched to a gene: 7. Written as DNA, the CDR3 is TGTGCCTGGAGTTCATCGGACAGGGGTGCTGAAGCTTTCTTT. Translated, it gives CAWSSSDRGAEAFF. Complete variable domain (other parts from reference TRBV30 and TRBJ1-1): SQTIHQWPATLVQPVGSPLSLECTVEGTSNPNLYWYRQAAGRGLQLLFYSVGIGQISSEVPQNLSASRPQDRQFILSSKKLLLSDSGFYLCAWSSSDRGAEAFFGQGTRLTVV.

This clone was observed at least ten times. The CDR3 reads CASSYRGRPGTSGYNEQFF. In nucleotides, the CDR3 is TGTGCCAGCAGTTACCGAGGACGCCCCGGGACTAGCGGTTACAATGAGCAGTTCTTC. The chain combines TRBV6-5 with TRBJ2-1, with TRBD2 matching over 11 bases. Germline V lookup: CDR1 MNHEY, CDR2 SVGAGI. V dropped 2 bases and J dropped 4; count of bases not matched to a gene: 13. The CDR3 runs to 19 residues.

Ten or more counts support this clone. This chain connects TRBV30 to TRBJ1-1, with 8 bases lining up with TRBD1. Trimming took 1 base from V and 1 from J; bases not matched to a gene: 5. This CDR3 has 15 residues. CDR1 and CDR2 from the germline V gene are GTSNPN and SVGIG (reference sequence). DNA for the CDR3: TGTGCCTGGAGTGGCAATGACAGGGGGAACACTGAAGCTTTCTTT. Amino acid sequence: CAWSGNDRGNTEAFF.

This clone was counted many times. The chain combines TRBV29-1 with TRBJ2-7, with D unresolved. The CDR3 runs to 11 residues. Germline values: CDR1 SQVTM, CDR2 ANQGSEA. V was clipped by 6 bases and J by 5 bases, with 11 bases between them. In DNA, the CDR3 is TGCAGCGTAGCCTTAGTCAACGAGCAGTACTTC. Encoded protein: CSVALVNEQYF.

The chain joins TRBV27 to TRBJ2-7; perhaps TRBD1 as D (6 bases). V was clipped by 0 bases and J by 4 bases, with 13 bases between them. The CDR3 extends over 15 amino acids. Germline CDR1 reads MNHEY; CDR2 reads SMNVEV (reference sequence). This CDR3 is CASSLSIGQGYEQYF. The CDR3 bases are TGTGCCAGCAGTTTATCGATTGGGCAGGGGTACGAGCAGTACTTC.

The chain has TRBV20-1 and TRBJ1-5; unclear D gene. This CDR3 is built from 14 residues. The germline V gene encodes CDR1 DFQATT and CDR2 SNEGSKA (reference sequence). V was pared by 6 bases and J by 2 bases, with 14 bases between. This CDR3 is CSAALGSGNQPQHF. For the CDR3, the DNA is TGCAGTGCAGCCCTGGGCAGCGGCAATCAGCCCCAGCATTTT.

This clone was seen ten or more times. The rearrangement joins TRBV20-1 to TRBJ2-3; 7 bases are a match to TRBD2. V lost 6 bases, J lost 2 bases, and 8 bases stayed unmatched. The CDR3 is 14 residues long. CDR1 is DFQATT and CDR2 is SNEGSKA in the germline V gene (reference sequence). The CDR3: CSARVGLHTDTQYF. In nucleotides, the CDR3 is TGCAGTGCCCGAGTGGGACTACACACAGATACGCAGTATTTT.

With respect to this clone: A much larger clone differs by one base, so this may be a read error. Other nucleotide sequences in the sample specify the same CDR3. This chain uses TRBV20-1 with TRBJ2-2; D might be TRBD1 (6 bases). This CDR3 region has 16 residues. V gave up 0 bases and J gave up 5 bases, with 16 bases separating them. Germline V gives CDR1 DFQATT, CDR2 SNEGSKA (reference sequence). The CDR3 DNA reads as TGCAGTGCTAGAGATCTCAGGGGCGCCTATACCGGGGAGCTGTTTTTT. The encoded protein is CSARDLRGAYTGELFF.

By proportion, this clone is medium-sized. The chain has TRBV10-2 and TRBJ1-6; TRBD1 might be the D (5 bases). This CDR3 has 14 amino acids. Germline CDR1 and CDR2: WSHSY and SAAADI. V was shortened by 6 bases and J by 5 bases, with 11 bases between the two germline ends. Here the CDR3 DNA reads TGCGCCAGCAGGCGGGGCTCAGATAATTCACCCCTCCACTTT. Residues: CASRRGSDNSPLHF.

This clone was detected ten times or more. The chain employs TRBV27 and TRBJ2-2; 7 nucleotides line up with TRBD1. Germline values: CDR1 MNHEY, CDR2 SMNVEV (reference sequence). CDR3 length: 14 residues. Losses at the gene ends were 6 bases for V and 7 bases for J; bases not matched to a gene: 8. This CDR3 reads CASRPQGDVGELFF. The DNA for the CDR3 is TGTGCCAGCAGACCGCAGGGGGATGTCGGGGAGCTGTTTTTT.

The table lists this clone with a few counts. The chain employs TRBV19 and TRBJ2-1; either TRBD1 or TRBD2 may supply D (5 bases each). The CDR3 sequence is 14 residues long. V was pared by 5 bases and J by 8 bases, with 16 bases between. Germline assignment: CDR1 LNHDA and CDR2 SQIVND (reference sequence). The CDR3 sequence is CASSLGHPEDEQFF. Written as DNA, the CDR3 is TGTGCCAGTAGTTTAGGACACCCGGAGGATGAGCAGTTCTTC.

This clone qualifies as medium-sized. The CDR3 sequence: CASSATSGSGTDTQYF. CDR3 DNA: TGTGCCAGCAGTGCGACTAGCGGGTCAGGCACAGATACGCAGTATTTT. V and J are TRBV6-1 and TRBJ2-3; 10 nucleotides match TRBD2. CDR3 length: 16 residues. Trimming took 4 bases from V and 1 from J; bases not matched to a gene: 5. Germline CDR1 reads MNHNS; CDR2 reads SASEGT.

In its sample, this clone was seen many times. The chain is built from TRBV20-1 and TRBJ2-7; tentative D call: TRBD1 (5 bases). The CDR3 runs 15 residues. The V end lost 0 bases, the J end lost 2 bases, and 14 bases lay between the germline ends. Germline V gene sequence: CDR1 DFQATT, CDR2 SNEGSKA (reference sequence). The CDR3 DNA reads TGCAGTGCTAGAGACCCCCAGGGCAGAGCCTACGAGCAGTACTTC. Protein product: CSARDPQGRAYEQYF.

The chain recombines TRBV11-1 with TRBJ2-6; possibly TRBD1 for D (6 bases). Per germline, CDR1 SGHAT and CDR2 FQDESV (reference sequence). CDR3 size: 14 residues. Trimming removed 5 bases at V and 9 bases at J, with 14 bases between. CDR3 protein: CASSPGQGVNVLTF. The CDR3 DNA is TGTGCCAGCAGCCCGGGACAAGGAGTCAACGTCCTGACTTTC.

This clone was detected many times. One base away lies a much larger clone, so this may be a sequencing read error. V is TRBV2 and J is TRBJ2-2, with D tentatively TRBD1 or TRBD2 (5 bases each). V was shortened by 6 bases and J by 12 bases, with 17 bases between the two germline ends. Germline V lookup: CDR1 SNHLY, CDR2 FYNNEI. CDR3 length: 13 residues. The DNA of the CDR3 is TGTGCCAGCAGCGAACGGGGACCCCGTCAGCTGTTTTTT. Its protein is CASSERGPRQLFF.

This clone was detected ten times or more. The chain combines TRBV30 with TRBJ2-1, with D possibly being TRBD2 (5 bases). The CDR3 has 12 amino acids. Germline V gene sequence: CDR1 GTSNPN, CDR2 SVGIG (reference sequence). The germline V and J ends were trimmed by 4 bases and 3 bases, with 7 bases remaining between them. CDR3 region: CAWNRGYNEQFF. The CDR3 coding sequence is TGTGCCTGGAACCGGGGCTACAATGAGCAGTTCTTC.

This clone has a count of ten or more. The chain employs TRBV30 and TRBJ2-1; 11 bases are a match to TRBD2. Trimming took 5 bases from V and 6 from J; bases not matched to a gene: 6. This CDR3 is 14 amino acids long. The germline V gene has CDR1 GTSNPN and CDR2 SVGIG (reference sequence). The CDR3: CAWGTSGASNEQFF. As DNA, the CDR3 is TGTGCCTGGGGGACTAGCGGCGCCTCCAATGAGCAGTTCTTC.

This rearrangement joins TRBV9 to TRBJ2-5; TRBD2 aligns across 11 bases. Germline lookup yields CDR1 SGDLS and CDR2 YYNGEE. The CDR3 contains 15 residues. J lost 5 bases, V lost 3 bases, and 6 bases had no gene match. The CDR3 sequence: CASSADSGGAETQYF. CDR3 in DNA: TGTGCCAGCAGCGCTGATAGCGGGGGGGCGGAGACCCAGTACTTC.

CDR3 bases: TGCAGTGCTGTACTAGCGGGAGGGTTCGAGCAGTACTTC. Translated, it gives CSAVLAGGFEQYF. This chain connects TRBV20-1 to TRBJ2-7, with TRBD2 matching over 13 bases. This CDR3 is built from 13 residues. CDR1 DFQATT and CDR2 SNEGSKA come from the germline V gene (reference sequence). V shed 5 bases, J shed 6 bases, and the junction held 4 bases outside the gene matches.

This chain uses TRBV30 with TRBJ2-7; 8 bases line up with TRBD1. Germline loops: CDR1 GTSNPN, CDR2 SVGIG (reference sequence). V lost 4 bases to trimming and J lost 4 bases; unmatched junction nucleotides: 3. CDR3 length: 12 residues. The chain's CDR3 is CAWTGGRYEQYF. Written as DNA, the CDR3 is TGTGCCTGGACAGGGGGCAGGTACGAGCAGTACTTC. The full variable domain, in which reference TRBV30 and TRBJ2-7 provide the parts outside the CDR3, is SQTIHQWPATLVQPVGSPLSLECTVEGTSNPNLYWYRQAAGRGLQLLFYSVGIGQISSEVPQNLSASRPQDRQFILSSKKLLLSDSGFYLCAWTGGRYEQYFGPGTRLTVT.

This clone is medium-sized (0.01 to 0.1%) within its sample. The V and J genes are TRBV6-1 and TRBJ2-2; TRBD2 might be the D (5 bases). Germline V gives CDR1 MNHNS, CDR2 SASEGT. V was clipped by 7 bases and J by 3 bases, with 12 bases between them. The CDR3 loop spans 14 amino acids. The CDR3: CASTRDIYTGELFF. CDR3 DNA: TGTGCCAGCACCCGGGATATTTACACCGGGGAGCTGTTTTTT.

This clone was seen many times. In nucleotides, the CDR3 is TGTGCCAGCAACCTACAGGGGGCGGTCGGGGAGCTGTTTTTT. Encoded protein: CASNLQGAVGELFF. The chain joins TRBV2 to TRBJ2-2; 9 bases are shared with TRBD1. This CDR3 region has 14 residues. Germline CDR1 is SNHLY and CDR2 is FYNNEI. V lost 7 bases to trimming and J lost 7 bases; unmatched junction nucleotides: 7.

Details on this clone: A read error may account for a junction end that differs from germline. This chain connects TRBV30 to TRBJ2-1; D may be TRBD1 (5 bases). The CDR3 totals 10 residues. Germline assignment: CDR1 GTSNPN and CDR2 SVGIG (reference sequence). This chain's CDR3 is CAGQGSRYVF. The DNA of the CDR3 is TGTGCCGGACAAGGTTCTAGGTATGTCTTC.

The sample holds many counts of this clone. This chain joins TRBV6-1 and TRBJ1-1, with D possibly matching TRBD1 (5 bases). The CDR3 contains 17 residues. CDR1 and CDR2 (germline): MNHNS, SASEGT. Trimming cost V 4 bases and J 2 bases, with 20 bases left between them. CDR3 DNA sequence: TGTGCCAGCAGTGTGTACCCCCGGGGGGGAGCCAACACTGAAGCTTTCTTT. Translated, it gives CASSVYPRGGANTEAFF.

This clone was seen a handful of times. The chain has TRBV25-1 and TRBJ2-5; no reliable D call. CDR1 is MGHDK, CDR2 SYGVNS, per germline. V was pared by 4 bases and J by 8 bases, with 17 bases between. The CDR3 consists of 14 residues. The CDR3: CASSGRPPQYTQYF. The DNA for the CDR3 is TGTGCCAGCAGTGGAAGGCCCCCACAATATACCCAGTACTTC.

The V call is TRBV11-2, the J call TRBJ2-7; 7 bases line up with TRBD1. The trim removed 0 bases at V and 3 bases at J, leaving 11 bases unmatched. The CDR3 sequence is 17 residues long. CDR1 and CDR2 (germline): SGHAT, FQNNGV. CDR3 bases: TGTGCCAGCAGCTTAGATCTAGACAGGGTGGTCTACTACGAGCAGTACTTC. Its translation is CASSLDLDRVVYYEQYF.

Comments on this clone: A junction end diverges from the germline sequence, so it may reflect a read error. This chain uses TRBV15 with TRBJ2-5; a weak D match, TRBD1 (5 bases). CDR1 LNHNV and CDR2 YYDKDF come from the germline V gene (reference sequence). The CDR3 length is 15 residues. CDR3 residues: CATRPGQDPQETKYF. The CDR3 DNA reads TGTGCCACCAGACCCGGCCAGGACCCACAGGAGACCAAGTACTTC.